This paragraph covers one T cell receptor (beta chain) sequence. The antigen is not known. These data originate in a study of T cell responses to AZD1222 COVID-19 vaccine. The study's findings and limits: Breadth and depth of Spike-specific TCRs rose after two AZD1222 doses. In all cases, repertoires were sampled only after the peak T cell response. Among those given AZD1222, only five to seven were seropositive at baseline. Across the whole spike, CD4 TCRs peaked at regions 160-218 and 743-854.

Sequencing used immunoSEQ multiplex PCR; TCRdb keeps in-frame clones, though not all of them. The table records roughly 8,000 clones, roughly 90% of them present only once. The germline V gene encodes CDR1 LGHNA and CDR2 YSLEER. V gave up 2 bases and J gave up 4 bases; unmatched junction bases: 2. The CDR3 contains 15 residues. The sequenced sample was peripheral blood, obtained 28 days after the second AZD1222 dose. The receptor was isolated from an adult who received the AZD1222 COVID-19 vaccine. This chain uses TRBV4-3 with TRBJ2-2, with 9 nucleotides matching TRBD1. CDR3 sequence (DNA): TGCGCCAGCAGCCAATTGACAGGGGGCACCGGGGAGCTGTTTTTT. Encoded protein: CASSQLTGGTGELFF.